Reported below is one T cell receptor (beta chain). The data stem from a study of shared clonotypes between healthy human individuals. Repertoires were generated with immunoSEQ multiplex PCR, while TCRdb's copy carries only in-frame clones and drops some. This sample yields some 2 million clones, of which about 95% are seen a single time; more than 0.9% belongs to the top ten. The naive CD8 subset, CD45RO-negative cells positively selected for CCR7, excluded terminally differentiated effector memory CD45RA+ cells. The TCR originated in a man younger than 30 in good health. Sequenced: naive CD8+ T cells sorted from blood.

DNA of the CDR3: TGCAGCGCAAGACAGAATACGCAGTATTTT. This encodes CSARQNTQYF. This chain connects TRBV29-1 to TRBJ2-3, with D perhaps TRBD1 (5 bases). CDR3 length equals 10 residues. Between the trimmed V and J ends, which lost 7 bases and 7 bases, there was a span of 9 bases. Germline CDR1 and CDR2: SQVTM and ANQGSEA.